This T cell receptor beta chain was recorded in a study of blood T cell repertoires in acute mononucleosis (dated by TCRdb to the early 2020s). Broadly, across the study: Acute-phase samples were taken within 2 weeks of symptom onset, representing the primary response. A mean blood EBV load of about 4.1 log10 genome copies per million B cells was observed during acute infection, and a mean blood EBV load of 2.6 was observed at convalescence. During acute infection, mean YVL-BR-specific and GLC-BM-specific cells made up about 2.1% and 1% of blood CD8 T cells. The paper's findings and limits, for the study overall: With only three donors in the cohort, group averages were based on very few individuals. In TCR repertoire selection for BRLF1 (YVL-BR), TCRalpha CDR3 motifs took on a dominant role, whereas TCRbeta played only a minimal one. The low acute-to-convalescent clonotype overlap might be partly explained by sampling error, because only a fraction of each donor's blood was analyzed. Although only about 9% of unique acute clonotypes carried over into convalescence, these persisting clonotypes made up most of the response, and the remainder were seemingly replaced by new, diverse de novo clonotypes.

The CDR3 runs 16 residues from the cysteine to the phenylalanine. Only the CDR3 DNA stays, 48 bases, in frame from base 1. The germline V gene gives CDR1 as SGHTA and CDR2 as FQGTGA. Here V drops 3 bases and J drops 6 bases, and the junction holds 11 bases not matched to any gene. Notes on this clone: It is likely a read error: a sequence one base away is far more abundant.

The time point label, read with the paper, signifies: acute infectious mononucleosis, at clinical presentation within 2 weeks of symptom onset (visit 1). CD8 T cell responses to two immunodominant EBV epitopes, BRLF1 109 (YVL-BR) and BMLF1 280 (GLC-BM), were tracked in the study over primary infection. A positive serum heterophile antibody test and EBV viral capsid antigen-specific IgM indicated primary EBV infection. Total CD8 T cells were first enriched from PBMCs by magnetic positive selection (MACS). A FACSAria III was used to sort live CD3+ CD8+ tetramer+ cells to a purity above 90%. Cells were sorted with a PE-conjugated tetramer loaded with the BRLF1 109-117 peptide. At both acute infection and convalescence, EBV epitope-specific CD8 T cells were tetramer-sorted, and the TCR repertoires of those cells were deep-sequenced directly ex vivo. A few people aged 18 to 29 with clinical acute infectious mononucleosis and laboratory evidence of primary EBV infection were used as donors. Heparinized peripheral blood was drawn at clinical presentation with mononucleosis symptoms and was drawn again about 6 months later. PBMCs were isolated by Ficoll-Paque density gradient centrifugation.

For TCR profiling, total RNA from no fewer than 9,000 sorted tetramer+ CD8 T cells was reverse transcribed into cDNA. PCR with primers that anneal to V and J regions amplified CDR3 regions and added unique molecular identifiers to track templates. TCRalpha and TCRbeta chains were profiled using the immunoSEQ platform, including its sequencing and error-correction standards. The paper's processing steps were these. Clonal copy numbers were corrected for sequencing and PCR errors, and IMGT conventions were followed to define CDR3s. Analysis was restricted to productive rearrangements and performed with immunoSEQ Analyzer versions 2.0 and 3.0, while gene-pairing frequencies underwent further processing in Microsoft Excel. Circos plots were used to visualize V-J pairings, and MEME together with a custom motifSearch program was used to find CDR3 motifs. The OLGA algorithm was used to calculate the probability of generation of TCR sequences. Clonotypes found at both visits were termed persistent, clonotypes found only in the acute phase were termed nonpersistent, and clonotypes found only at convalescence were termed de novo. A public TCR was defined as an amino acid clonotype used by more than one donor. Not all clones reach the TCRdb copy of this immuneACCESS table, which keeps in-frame sequences only. Checked studies attribute under half of the gap to unresolved V genes and leave the rest unexplained. V and J calls and clone size are copied from that table; D and trimming were computed from the DNA. A total of 5,500 to 8,500 clones appear in this sample, 20% to 30% of them only once. Jointly, the top ten make up around 28% of the sample.

The clonotype originates from a woman aged 18-35 years with infectious mononucleosis caused by EBV. The sequencing here drew on EBV YVL epitope tetramer+ CD8+ T cells sorted from PBMCs, taken during acute infectious mononucleosis. Interpreted using the paper, the cell subset or site label stands for: CD8 T cells binding a tetramer with EBV BRLF1 109-117 peptide (YVL-BR). The rearranged chain carries TRBV7-3 and TRBJ2-1, and 7 bases in between align with TRBD2. The CDR3 region reads CASSFGLVGPLNEQFF. The nucleotide sequence is given as TGTGCCAGCAGCTTTGGACTAGTGGGACCCCTCAATGAGCAGTTCTTC.